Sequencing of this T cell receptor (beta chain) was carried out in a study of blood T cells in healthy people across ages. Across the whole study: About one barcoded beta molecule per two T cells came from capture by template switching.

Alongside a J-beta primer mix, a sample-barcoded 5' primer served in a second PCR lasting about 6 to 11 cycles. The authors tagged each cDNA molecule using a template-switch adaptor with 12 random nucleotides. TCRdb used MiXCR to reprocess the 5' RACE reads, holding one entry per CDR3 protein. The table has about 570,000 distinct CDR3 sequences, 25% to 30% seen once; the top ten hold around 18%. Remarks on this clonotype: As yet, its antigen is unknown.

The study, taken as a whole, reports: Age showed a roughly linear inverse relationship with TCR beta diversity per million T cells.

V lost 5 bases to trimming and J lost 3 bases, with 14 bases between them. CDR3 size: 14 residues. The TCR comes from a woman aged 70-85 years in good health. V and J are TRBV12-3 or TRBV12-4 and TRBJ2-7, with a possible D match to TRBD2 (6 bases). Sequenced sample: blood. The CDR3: CASSETSYVYEQYF. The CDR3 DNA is TGTGCCAGCAGTGAGACTAGTTACGTCTACGAGCAGTACTTC.